This T cell receptor (beta chain) emerged from a study of blood T cell repertoires in COVID-19. With V trimmed by 2 bases and J by 9 bases, 7 bases remained unmatched. The germline V gene has CDR1 SGHAT and CDR2 FQDESV (reference sequence). This CDR3 has 15 residues. Repertoires were generated with immunoSEQ multiplex PCR, while TCRdb's copy carries only in-frame clones and drops some. The table shows about 190,000 clones, with around 80% occurring only once. This receptor was taken from a middle-aged man who had recovered from COVID-19. The gene calls are TRBV11-1 and TRBJ2-1; the match to TRBD2 covers 10 bases. The sample comprised peripheral blood. The CDR3, as DNA: TGTGCCAGCAGCTTATTAGCGGGGGGTGGGAGTGAGCAGTTCTTC. It yields the protein CASSLLAGGGSEQFF. Based on the CDR3 plus reference TRBV11-1 and TRBJ2-1, the full variable domain is EAEVAQSPRYKITEKSQAVAFWCDPISGHATLYWYRQILGQGPELLVQFQDESVVDDSQLPKDRFSAERLKGVDSTLKIQPAELGDSAMYLCASSLLAGGGSEQFFGPGTRLTVL.